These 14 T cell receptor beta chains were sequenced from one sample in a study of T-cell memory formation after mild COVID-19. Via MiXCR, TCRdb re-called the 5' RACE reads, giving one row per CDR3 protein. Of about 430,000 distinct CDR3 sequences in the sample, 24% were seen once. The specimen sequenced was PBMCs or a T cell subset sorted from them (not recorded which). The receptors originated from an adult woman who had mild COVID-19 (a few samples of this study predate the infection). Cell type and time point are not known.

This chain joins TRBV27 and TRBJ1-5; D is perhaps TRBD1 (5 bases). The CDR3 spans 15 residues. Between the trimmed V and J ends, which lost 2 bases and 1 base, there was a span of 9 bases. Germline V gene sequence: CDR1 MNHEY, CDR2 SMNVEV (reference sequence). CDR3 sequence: CASSLIGVSNQPQHF. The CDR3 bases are TGTGCCAGCAGTTTAATAGGGGTGAGCAATCAGCCCCAGCATTTT.

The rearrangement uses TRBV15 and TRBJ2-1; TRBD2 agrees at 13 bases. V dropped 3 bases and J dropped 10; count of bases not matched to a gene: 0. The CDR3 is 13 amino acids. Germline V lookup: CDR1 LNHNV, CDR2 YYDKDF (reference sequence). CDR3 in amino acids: CATSRGLAGEQFF. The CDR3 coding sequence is TGTGCCACCAGCAGGGGACTAGCGGGGGAGCAGTTCTTC. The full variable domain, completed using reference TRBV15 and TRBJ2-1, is DAMVIQNPRYQVTQFGKPVTLSCSQTLNHNVMYWYQQKSSQAPKLLFHYYDKDFNNEADTPDNFQSRRPNTSFCFLDIRSPGLGDTAMYLCATSRGLAGEQFFGPGTRLTVL.

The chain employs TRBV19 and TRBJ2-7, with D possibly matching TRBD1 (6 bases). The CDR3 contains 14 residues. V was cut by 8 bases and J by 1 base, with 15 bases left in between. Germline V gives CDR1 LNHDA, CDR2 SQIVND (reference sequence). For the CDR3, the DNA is TGTGCCAGTCGGGTAGGCAGGGGATCCTACGAGCAGTACTTC. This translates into CASRVGRGSYEQYF.

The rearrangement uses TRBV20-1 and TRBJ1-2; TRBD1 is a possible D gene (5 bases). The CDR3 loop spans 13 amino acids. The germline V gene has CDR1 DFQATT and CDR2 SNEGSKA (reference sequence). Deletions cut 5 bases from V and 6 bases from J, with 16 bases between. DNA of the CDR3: TGCAGTGCTTATGAGGGGAGTTTGCATGGCTACACCTTC. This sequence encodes CSAYEGSLHGYTF.

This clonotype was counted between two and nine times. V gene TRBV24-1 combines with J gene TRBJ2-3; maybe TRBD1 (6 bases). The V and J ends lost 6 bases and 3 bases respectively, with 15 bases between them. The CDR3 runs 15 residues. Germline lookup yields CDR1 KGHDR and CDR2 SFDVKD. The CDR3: CATSPLTGGTDTQYF. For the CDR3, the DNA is TGTGCCACCAGTCCTCTGACAGGAGGAACAGATACGCAGTATTTT.

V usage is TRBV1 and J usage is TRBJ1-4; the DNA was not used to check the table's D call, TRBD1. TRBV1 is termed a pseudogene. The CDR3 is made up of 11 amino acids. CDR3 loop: CTIGQNEKLFF. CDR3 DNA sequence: TGCACCATTGGACAGAATGAAAAACTGTTTTTT.

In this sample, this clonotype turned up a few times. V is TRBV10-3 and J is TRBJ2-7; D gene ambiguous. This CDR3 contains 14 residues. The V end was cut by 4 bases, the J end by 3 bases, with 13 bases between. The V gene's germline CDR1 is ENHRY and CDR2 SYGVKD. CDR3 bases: TGTGCCATCAGTGCAGCATCTCTTAACTACGAGCAGTACTTC. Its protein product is CAISAASLNYEQYF.

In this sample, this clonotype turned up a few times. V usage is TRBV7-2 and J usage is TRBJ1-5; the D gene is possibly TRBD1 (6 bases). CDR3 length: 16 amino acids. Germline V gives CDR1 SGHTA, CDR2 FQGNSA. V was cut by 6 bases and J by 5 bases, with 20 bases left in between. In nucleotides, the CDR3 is TGTGCCAGCAGTGGGGGCCAACAGAGGCCTGATCAGCCCCAGCATTTT. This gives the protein CASSGGQQRPDQPQHF. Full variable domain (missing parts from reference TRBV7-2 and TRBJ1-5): GAGVSQSPSNKVTEKGKDVELRCDPISGHTALYWYRQSLGQGLEFLIYFQGNSAPDKSGLPSDRFSAERTGGSVSTLTIQRTQQEDSAVYLCASSGGQQRPDQPQHFGDGTRLSIL.

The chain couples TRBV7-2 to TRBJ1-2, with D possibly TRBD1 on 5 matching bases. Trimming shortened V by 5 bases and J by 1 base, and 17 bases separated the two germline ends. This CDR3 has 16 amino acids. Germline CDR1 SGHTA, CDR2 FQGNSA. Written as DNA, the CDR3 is TGTGCCAGCAGCCTCACCCCGGGGGGTCGTAACTATGGCTACACCTTC. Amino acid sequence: CASSLTPGGRNYGYTF.

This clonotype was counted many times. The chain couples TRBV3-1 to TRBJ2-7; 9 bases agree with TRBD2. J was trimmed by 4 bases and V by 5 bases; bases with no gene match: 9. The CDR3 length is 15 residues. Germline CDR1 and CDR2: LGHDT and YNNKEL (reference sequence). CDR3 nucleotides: TGTGCCAGCAGCTTCGTGCGGGGGGGCGTGTACGAGCAGTACTTC. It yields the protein CASSFVRGGVYEQYF.

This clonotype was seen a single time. The CDR3 region is CASSMGAETQYF. In DNA form, the CDR3 reads TGTGCCAGCAGCATGGGGGCAGAGACCCAGTACTTC. V is TRBV7-8 and J is TRBJ2-5; weak D call: TRBD1 (6 bases). Germline V gene data show CDR1 as SGHVS and CDR2 as FQNEAQ. The germline V and J ends were trimmed by 5 bases and 4 bases, with 8 bases remaining between them. The CDR3 spans 12 residues.

In DNA form, the CDR3 reads TGTGCCAGCAGCTTGTGGGGACTACTAAACACCGGGGAGCTGTTTTTT. Translated, it gives CASSLWGLLNTGELFF. This chain joins TRBV5-6 and TRBJ2-2; 7 bases agree with TRBD2. V gave up 1 base and J gave up 2 bases; unmatched junction bases: 5. The CDR3 sequence is 16 residues long. Germline V gene sequence: CDR1 SGHDT, CDR2 YYEEEE.

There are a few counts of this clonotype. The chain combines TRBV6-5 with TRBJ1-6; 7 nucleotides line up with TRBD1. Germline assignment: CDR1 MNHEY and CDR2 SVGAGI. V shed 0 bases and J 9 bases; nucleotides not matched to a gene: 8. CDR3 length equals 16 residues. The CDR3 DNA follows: TGTGCCAGCAGTTACTCCGAGACAGGGTTGGGTTCACCCCTCCACTTT. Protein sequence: CASSYSETGLGSPLHF.

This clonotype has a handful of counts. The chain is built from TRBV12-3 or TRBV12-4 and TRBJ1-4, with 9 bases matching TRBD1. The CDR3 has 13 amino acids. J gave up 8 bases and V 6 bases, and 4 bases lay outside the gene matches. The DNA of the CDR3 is TGTGCCAGCAGGGGGACAGGGAACGAAAAACTGTTTTTT. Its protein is CASRGTGNEKLFF.